These 14 T cell receptor beta chains were sequenced from one sample in a study of cytomegalovirus exposure and HLA in healthy donors (TCRdb year 2017). Library preparation employed the immunoSEQ multiplex PCR assay. A mixture of 60 forward primers for TCR Vbeta segments and 13 reverse primers for TCR Jbeta segments was used in the multiplex PCR. TCRdb stores this immuneACCESS table with in-frame sequences only. Part of the clones is absent; in the studies checked, under half of the shortfall reflects unresolved V genes, and no reason is known for the rest. The sample table lists about 160,000 clones, more than 80% of them with a count of one. 1.9% of the sample is in the top ten clones. The sample consisted of PBMCs. Source of these receptors: a woman between 18 and 30 years old in good health and CMV-seronegative.

V is TRBV7-2 and J is TRBJ2-1; 11 nucleotides match TRBD2. The CDR3 is 15 residues long. After removal of 3 bases from V and 8 bases from J, the junction contained 6 bases not matched to a gene. The germline V gene encodes CDR1 SGHTA and CDR2 FQGNSA. The CDR3 DNA is TGTGCCAGCAGCTTCACTAGCGGGAGACGGGATGAGCAGTTCTTC. The encoded protein is CASSFTSGRRDEQFF.

The rearrangement uses TRBV19 and TRBJ1-2, with D perhaps matching TRBD1 (5 bases). V dropped 4 bases and J dropped 0 bases, with 15 bases sitting between them. Germline V gives CDR1 LNHDA, CDR2 SQIVND (reference sequence). This CDR3 has 16 amino acids. The chain's CDR3 is CASSKQADTANYGYTF. CDR3 coding DNA: TGTGCCAGTAGTAAGCAGGCGGACACAGCTAACTATGGCTACACCTTC.

V is TRBV11-2 and J is TRBJ2-1; the match to TRBD2 covers 10 bases. V was pared by 1 base and J by 2 bases, with 2 bases of the junction left unmatched. CDR3 size: 16 residues. In germline, CDR1 is SGHAT, CDR2 FQNNGV. The CDR3 region has the DNA TGTGCCAGCAGCTTAGTAGCGGGGGGCCCCTACAATGAGCAGTTCTTC. It codes for CASSLVAGGPYNEQFF. The full variable domain, completed using reference TRBV11-2 and TRBJ2-1, is EAGVAQSPRYKIIEKRQSVAFWCNPISGHATLYWYQQILGQGPKLLIQFQNNGVVDDSQLPKDRFSAERLKGVDSTLKIQPAKLEDSAVYLCASSLVAGGPYNEQFFGPGTRLTVL.

This chain connects TRBV5-1 to TRBJ2-1, with D possibly TRBD1 on 6 matching bases. V lost 4 bases and J 8 bases, leaving 16 bases between the germline ends. CDR3 length: 14 amino acids. Per germline, CDR1 SGHRS and CDR2 YFSETQ. The CDR3 DNA reads TGCGCCAGCAGCGCCGGGACAAGCGGCGATGAGCAGTTCTTC. Its translation is CASSAGTSGDEQFF.

For this clone: At one end the junction does not follow the germline gene, possibly because of a read error. The chain employs TRBV5-4 and TRBJ2-6; D perhaps matches TRBD1 (5 bases). In germline, CDR1 is SGHNT, CDR2 YYREEE (reference sequence). This CDR3 region has 15 residues. The CDR3 is CASSLGRSGANALTF. The CDR3 DNA is TGTGCCAGCAGCTTAGGCCGCTCTGGGGCCAACGCCCTGACTTTC.

The chain carries TRBV5-1 and TRBJ1-2; 7 nucleotides match TRBD1. Losses at the gene ends were 3 bases for V and 1 base for J; bases not matched to a gene: 3. Germline V lookup: CDR1 SGHRS, CDR2 YFSETQ. The CDR3 runs to 14 residues. The DNA of the CDR3 is TGCGCCAGCAGCTCGTGGGACAGTAACTATGGCTACACCTTC. Translating it yields CASSSWDSNYGYTF.

This chain connects TRBV18 to TRBJ2-7, with 13 bases identical to TRBD2. The CDR3 consists of 15 residues. V lost 3 bases, J lost 2 bases, and 1 base stayed unmatched. Germline assignment: CDR1 KGHSH and CDR2 LQKENI. CDR3 sequence (DNA): TGTGCCAGCTCACCCACTAGCGGGAGGGCCTACGAGCAGTACTTC. Protein product: CASSPTSGRAYEQYF. The whole variable domain, remainder taken from reference TRBV18 and TRBJ2-7, is NAGVMQNPRHLVRRRGQEARLRCSPMKGHSHVYWYRQLPEEGLKFMVYLQKENIIDESGMPKERFSAEFPKEGPSILRIQQVVRGDSAAYFCASSPTSGRAYEQYFGPGTRLTVT.

This clone was picked up one time. CDR3 in amino acids: CASSPKTSGSSETQYF. CDR3 DNA sequence: TGTGCCAGCAGCCCGAAGACTAGCGGGAGTTCAGAGACCCAGTACTTC. The gene calls are TRBV5-4 and TRBJ2-5; 12 bases map to TRBD2. Germline trimming cut 4 bases from V and 4 bases from J; bases unmatched to any gene: 8. The CDR3 sequence is 16 residues long. CDR1 and CDR2 from the germline V gene are SGHNT and YYREEE (reference sequence).

This chain uses TRBV10-3 with TRBJ2-7; the match to TRBD2 covers 7 bases. The germline V gene has CDR1 ENHRY and CDR2 SYGVKD. Trimming removed 3 bases from V and 2 bases from J; junction bases left unmatched: 7. CDR3 size: 15 residues. The CDR3 loop is CAISDFTSAAYEQYF. CDR3 bases: TGTGCCATCAGTGATTTCACTAGCGCGGCCTACGAGCAGTACTTC.

Written as DNA, the CDR3 is TGTGCCAGCAGGGGCGGACAGGGAGTTAATTCACCCCTCCACTTT. Its translation: CASRGGQGVNSPLHF. The V and J genes are TRBV2 and TRBJ1-6; 8 bases map to TRBD1. The CDR3 has 15 residues. V was pared by 6 bases and J by 6 bases, with 7 bases of the junction left unmatched. Looked up from germline, CDR1 is SNHLY and CDR2 is FYNNEI.

The gene calls are TRBV19 and TRBJ2-2, with a possible D match to TRBD2 (6 bases). V lost 5 bases, J lost 7 bases, and 11 bases lay in between. The CDR3 is made up of 13 amino acids. Germline-derived CDR1 and CDR2 are LNHDA and SQIVND (reference sequence). The DNA for the CDR3 is TGTGCCAGTAGTCCCTGGACTATCGGGGAGCTGTTTTTT. This translates into CASSPWTIGELFF.

In its sample, this clone ranks as medium-sized. The CDR3 spells CAWSRQGARVDEQYF. In nucleotides, the CDR3 is TGTGCCTGGAGTAGACAGGGGGCAAGAGTCGACGAGCAGTACTTC. The chain combines TRBV30 with TRBJ2-7, with 10 positions matching TRBD1. The CDR3 sequence is 15 residues long. The J segment lost 5 bases and the V segment lost 2 bases, leaving 9 bases of the junction unmatched. Germline CDR1 and CDR2: GTSNPN and SVGIG (reference sequence).

The V gene is TRBV18, the J gene TRBJ2-5; TRBD1 aligns across 7 bases. V lost 3 bases and J lost 1; bases outside the gene matches: 11. The CDR3 runs 17 residues. From germline, CDR1 is KGHSH and CDR2 LQKENI. The CDR3, as DNA: TGTGCCAGCTCACCCCTCCCCGGTCAGGGGGTCCAAGAGACCCAGTACTTC. It encodes CASSPLPGQGVQETQYF.

The rearrangement joins TRBV2 to TRBJ1-1; a possible D gene is TRBD1 (6 bases). Germline CDR1 is SNHLY and CDR2 is FYNNEI. The V gene lost 5 bases and the J gene lost 4 bases, with 17 bases spanning the gap. CDR3 length equals 15 residues. The CDR3 loop reads CASSLTGTPSTEAFF. The CDR3 DNA follows: TGTGCCAGCAGTCTTACAGGGACCCCTAGCACTGAAGCTTTCTTT.